The clone carrying this T cell receptor (beta chain) has just a few counts. A second about 7 to 12 cycle PCR used barcoded and J-beta primers. A single record per CDR3 protein comes from TCRdb applying MiXCR to the 5' RACE reads. Counted here are approximately 760,000 distinct CDR3 sequences, around 25% occurring once; the ten biggest clones make up 9% to 9.5%. The authors extracted at least 6 micrograms of total RNA per sample. This entry is derived from a study of blood T cells in healthy people across ages. CDR1 is SGHRS and CDR2 is YFSETQ in the germline V gene. V was pared by 1 base and J by 2 bases, with 3 bases of the junction left unmatched. CDR3 length: 15 residues. The data were also submitted as part of a second study, on T cells of mothers and their children.

The sample was blood. The sequence was collected from a boy aged 5-17 years in good health. V gene TRBV5-1 combines with J gene TRBJ1-5, with 7 bases lining up with TRBD1. CDR3 in DNA: TGCGCCAGCAGCTTGACAGGGGCTCGCAATCAGCCCCAGCATTTT. Translating it yields CASSLTGARNQPQHF.